The source of this TCR beta chain is a study of blood T cell repertoires in COVID-19. In terms of age and location, participants ranged from roughly 18 to 90 years and lived in 24 US areas. Each participant's cohort was designated according to participant-reported clinical history. Here immunoSEQ multiplex PCR was the method, and the copy in TCRdb shows in-frame clones only, minus some. The sample holds 210,000 or so clones; over 70% are singletons and the top ten take roughly 3.7%. Trimming left V 2 bases short and J 8 bases short, with 12 bases between. The V gene's germline CDR1 is MNHEY and CDR2 SMNVEV (reference sequence). The CDR3 extends over 14 amino acids.

The sequenced material came from PBMCs or T cells enriched from blood (not recorded which). This receptor was identified in a woman aged 30 to 39 who had been exposed to COVID-19. The chain employs TRBV27 and TRBJ2-2, with D unclear. Written as DNA, the CDR3 is TGTGCCAGCAGTTTAAATTTACGAGTAGGGGAGCTGTTTTTT. Amino acid sequence: CASSLNLRVGELFF.